The entry below describes one T cell receptor (beta chain). There is no known antigen for this receptor. There are no base qualities to consult, and no much larger clone falls within one base. In total, just over 650 healthy bone marrow donors made up the cohort. At the time of sampling, every cohort member was nominally healthy, though immune exposures that went unrecorded were likely present. The donor tested CMV seronegative, placing the donor among the 350 to 400 seronegative members of the cohort. Every donor gave a peripheral blood sample, and the peripheral blood mononuclear cells from that sample were used for TCR beta sequencing. Genomic DNA was extracted from the blood cell samples with the Qiagen DNeasy Blood Extraction Kit. These data originate in a study of cytomegalovirus exposure and HLA in healthy donors (dated by TCRdb to about 2017). In the study overall: An earlier analysis of several hundred of the donors reported more than 250 Gb of sequence data and around 110 million unique TCR beta sequences from about 180 million T cells. Donor age, sex, ethnicity and CMV serostatus were compiled together with the repertoire data. In a later genetic analysis, genome-wide SNP genotypes for 398 of the 666 donors were used, and that subset was treated as a discovery cohort. Typing coverage varied by locus: roughly 629-640 donors for A, B, C, DRB1 and DQB1; under 550 for DQA1; around 610 for DPA1; some 470 for DPB1. The genetic ancestry cluster associated with self-reported Caucasian donors included around four fifths of the roughly 380 genotyped donors. An early release covering roughly 640 HLA-typed donors comprised 300 to 350 gigabases of sequencing data and around 86 million unique TCR sequences. On average, 235,054 unique TCR beta nucleotide sequences were sequenced per donor among about 400 genotyped donors of the cohort, with about 17% of those sequences being non-productive. The study was designed to test whether signatures of past pathogen exposure could be identified by cataloging public T cell receptors. In an earlier analysis of 550 to 700 of the donors, high-throughput TCR beta sequencing was used to judge whether each TCR beta V gene segment behaved as functional or pseudogenic. In a later analysis, previously published TCR beta repertoires from fewer than 750 donors were re-analyzed and high-resolution HLA genotyping was added so that TCR occurrence patterns could be studied. In addition to the first cohort of 666 subjects, a separate validation cohort of 120 different subjects was used. In the later analysis, no new phenotypic data were used to find candidate immune exposures; instead, reliance was placed on TCR beta sequences and their occurrence across donors. To predict cytomegalovirus infection status, the study brought together high-throughput TCR immunosequencing, statistical association of individual TCRs with disease status, and machine learning. Class I and class II HLA loci were covered by the typing at four-digit resolution. Because of strong linkage in the cohort, roughly five DR-DQ haplotypes were treated as single units for association and clustering. Every repertoire in the discovery cohort had been generated on one and the same sequencing platform. The study used immunosequencing to profile the T cell repertoires of approximately 630 subjects and linked those repertoires to cytomegalovirus serostatus. Overall results and qualifications from the work: In vitro tests confirmed that three of the cytomegalovirus-associated TCR beta chains recognize cytomegalovirus antigens. Some IMGT-functional V segments, including TRBV6-2 and TRBV6-3, could not be told apart with the 87-base-pair reads, so those segments were excluded. The earlier analysis of around 600 of the donors excluded some 15 rarely observed V segments, including chromosome 9 orphons, because counts were too low. A later analysis reported that several top co-occurrence clusters appeared linked to parvovirus B19, influenza, CMV and Epstein-Barr virus. Correlated functional status among segregating V segments might be attributable to linkage disequilibrium, but an unknown experimental factor could not be ruled out. In both the original and validation cohorts, the classifier was reported to diagnose cytomegalovirus status with high specificity and sensitivity. Most TCR sequences were observed very rarely across donors, whereas some public TCRs were present in many individuals. A total of roughly 160 TCR beta chains were listed by the study as associated with cytomegalovirus. The cohort was sequenced for TCR beta chains only, and without alpha or paired-chain data the features that could be detected were limited. The presence/absence analyses assumed that sequencing depth was roughly uniform across donors, and that assumption may not be true. The only immune exposure information available for the cohort was CMV serostatus. When HLA alleles, especially DR and DQ, strongly co-occurred, attributing TCR associations to individual alleles was difficult. An earlier analysis of approximately 530 of the donors showed that most TCR beta V segments appeared in productive rearrangements either about 90% or about 30% of the time, which broadly matched IMGT annotations. A further reported finding was that TCR beta sequences accurately predicted the HLA-A and HLA-B alleles for most subjects in the first cohort. The sequencing pipeline was judged likely to have produced a cluster of highly shared sequence variants as a technical artifact. Most CMV-associated TCR beta chains appeared to be HLA-restricted in a later analysis, and the HLA associations seemed to be driven largely by CMV exposure. Compared with equally common non-associated chains, HLA-associated TCR beta chains in a later analysis were more clonally expanded and had lower generation probabilities. A later analysis found that TCR association rates varied across HLA loci, with DRB1 alleles showing the most associated TCRs and HLA-C alleles the fewest. A later genetic analysis reported fewer N-insertions in productive TCRs among donors in an Asian-associated ancestry cluster than the roughly 720-donor mean. At a false discovery rate of 0.05, a later analysis linked about 16,000 TCR beta sequences to specific HLA alleles. Because HLA typing was missing for some donors at each locus, association tests included only the typed subset. An association between a missense DCLRE1C variant and V-gene and J-gene trimming of TCR beta chains was found in a later genetic analysis and replicated in an independent cohort. According to the authors, the approach could potentially be generalized to other disease states and immunological phenotypes.

V is trimmed back by 2 bases and J by 3 bases, and the junction contains 9 bases that no gene match accounts for. Per the germline V gene, MDHEN is the CDR1 and SYDVKM is the CDR2. The CDR3 numbers 16 residues from cysteine through phenylalanine. Only the CDR3 portion is preserved as DNA: 48 bases, with reading frame beginning at the first base. Libraries came from the immunoSEQ multiplex PCR assay. For the multiplex PCR, a mixture combining 60 forward primers for TCR Vbeta segments and 13 reverse primers for TCR Jbeta segments was used. The CDR3 region of rearranged TCR beta genes was amplified from genomic DNA with a multiplex PCR assay. Amplified TCR beta libraries were sequenced as 87-base-pair reads on the Illumina HiSeq System. Regarding the original processing steps: A later analysis counted about 80 million unique TCR beta chains across the 670 or so repertoires, and 10 million to 12 million of these chains were shared by at least two donors. Raw reads were error-corrected and collapsed into unique sequences with a nearest-neighbor algorithm that merged closely related sequences to remove PCR and sequencing errors. V, D and J gene segments were assigned by aligning CDR3 sequences to IMGT reference sequences. For a sequence to be retained, at least a six-nucleotide match to both a V gene segment and a J gene segment was required. A rearrangement was called productive if the CDR3 had no stop codons and remained in frame with V and J, and every other rearrangement was called non-productive. Following IMGT convention, CDR3 was defined as the stretch from the second conserved V-encoded cysteine up to the conserved J-encoded phenylalanine. The earlier analysis of 587 of the donors excluded sequences that lacked an unambiguous match to a single V gene segment. An earlier analysis of 587 of the donors called V segments functional above 56.7% productive rearrangements and segregating when the between-donor standard deviation exceeded 5%. A statistical classification framework was developed to diagnose cytomegalovirus status using the catalog of TCR beta chain sequences. In a later analysis, TCR nucleotide sequences were compared against IMGT/GENE-DB human TR gene sequences so that V and J genes could be assigned. The TCRdist pipeline was used in a later analysis to assign CDR3 sequences and most-parsimonious VDJ recombination scenarios. A later analysis defined each TCR beta chain by its CDR3 amino acid sequence plus V-gene family, and excluded reads lacking a unique V-gene family. A later analysis removed 592 highly shared, low-generation-probability nucleotide sequences to deal with suspected cross-contamination and a sequencing artifact. A later analysis calculated a clonal expansion index for each public chain from normalized within-repertoire ranks of inferred template counts. In a later analysis, generation probabilities were computed with a VDJ recombination model fitted to out-of-frame rearrangements, and the resulting probabilities were checked against IGoR. In a later analysis, hypergeometric tests were used to score TCR-TCR, TCR-HLA and TCR-CMV co-occurrence, with a repertoire-size bias correction applied to TCR pairs. In a later analysis, false discovery rates were estimated by permuting HLA or CMV assignments 20 times. In a later analysis, co-occurring TCRs were grouped with DBSCAN, and TCRdist sequence similarity was added when clustering was performed within HLA-allele-positive subsets. For co-occurrence clustering, repertoires with fewer than 30,000 or more than 120,000 public chains were excluded, along with a handful of repertoires with anomalous nucleotide sharing. TCRdb carries this immuneACCESS record with in-frame sequences only. Its versions omit some clonotypes, under half of them owing to an unresolved V gene in the studies checked, with the rest unexplained. V and J calls and clone size are copied from that table; D and trimming were computed from the DNA. The sample table holds 33,000 or so clones, of which over 90% were seen once. The top ten clonotypes cover roughly 2.6% of the sample.

The sample taken for sequencing was PBMCs. The source of this sequence is a young woman in good health and CMV-seronegative. The chain was built from TRBV28 and TRBJ2-5; TRBD2 fits 7 bases in the junction. The DNA sequence is as follows: TGTGCCAGCAGTTTAGAAGGGCAGGGAGGGAAAGAGACCCAGTACTTC. Translation gives CASSLEGQGGKETQYF.